These 27 T cell receptor beta chains share one sample of origin, sequenced in a study of T cells after yellow fever vaccination. TCRdb fed the 5' RACE reads into MiXCR, producing one record per CDR3 protein. The sample gives under 300,000 distinct CDR3 sequences, less than 8.5% of which show up once; about 0.85% is in the top ten. The sample here was CD4+ T cells sorted from PBMCs, taken 15 days after the yellow fever booster vaccination. The receptors were gathered from a man aged 25 to 40 who received the YFV17D yellow fever vaccine.

In its sample, this clonotype was seen a few times. This CDR3 reads CSARTGDEKLFF. The CDR3, as DNA: TGCAGTGCTAGGACAGGGGATGAAAAACTGTTTTTT. The chain links TRBV20-1 to TRBJ1-4, with 8 bases that match TRBD1. Germline CDR1 reads DFQATT; CDR2 reads SNEGSKA (reference sequence). The trim removed 3 bases at V and 6 bases at J, leaving 0 bases unmatched. The CDR3 sequence is 12 residues long.

The chain recombines TRBV27 with TRBJ2-5; TRBD2 matches at 10 bases. V trimming: 7 bases; J trimming: 2 bases; junction bases outside the gene matches: 4. Germline CDR1 MNHEY, CDR2 SMNVEV (reference sequence). The CDR3 runs 14 residues. CDR3 in amino acids: CASMLAGGQETQYF. The CDR3 DNA sequence: TGTGCCAGCATGTTAGCGGGAGGACAAGAGACCCAGTACTTC.

This clonotype was picked up a small number of times. The chain combines TRBV18 with TRBJ2-7, with 9 bases fitting TRBD1. Trimming removed 5 bases from V and 4 bases from J; junction bases left unmatched: 9. The V gene's germline CDR1 is KGHSH and CDR2 LQKENI. The CDR3 runs 15 residues. The CDR3, as DNA: TGTGCCAGCTCAATGGGACAGGGTGAGATTTACGAGCAGTACTTC. This translates into CASSMGQGEIYEQYF.

The sample holds a few counts of this clonotype. V usage is TRBV7-2 and J usage is TRBJ2-1; 9 nucleotides line up with TRBD2. From germline, CDR1 is SGHTA and CDR2 FQGNSA. The junction had 11 bases not matched to a gene; V was cut back by 5 bases and J by 9 bases. The CDR3 runs 15 residues. CDR3 sequence: CASSAVAGEWVEQFF. CDR3 bases: TGTGCCAGCAGCGCTGTAGCGGGAGAATGGGTTGAGCAGTTCTTC. Variable domain in full (rest from reference TRBV7-2 and TRBJ2-1): GAGVSQSPSNKVTEKGKDVELRCDPISGHTALYWYRQSLGQGLEFLIYFQGNSAPDKSGLPSDRFSAERTGGSVSTLTIQRTQQEDSAVYLCASSAVAGEWVEQFFGPGTRLTVL.

This clonotype was picked up many times. The J gene is TRBJ2-5, the V gene TRBV12-3 or TRBV12-4; D uncertain. The CDR3 is made up of 14 amino acids. V was clipped by 6 bases and J by 0 bases, with 11 bases between them. CDR3 residues: CASRPMAYQETQYF. Here the CDR3 DNA reads TGTGCCAGCAGACCAATGGCGTACCAAGAGACCCAGTACTTC.

This clonotype turned up a few times. The chain employs TRBV5-1 and TRBJ2-1; TRBD2 might be the D (6 bases). Trimming took off 3 bases at V and 9 bases at J, with 16 bases between the two ends. The CDR3 extends over 14 amino acids. The V gene's germline CDR1 is SGHRS and CDR2 YFSETQ. This CDR3 reads CASSSDPRGSEQFF. In DNA, the CDR3 is TGCGCCAGCAGCTCGGACCCGCGGGGCAGTGAGCAGTTCTTC. Based on the CDR3 plus reference TRBV5-1 and TRBJ2-1, the full variable domain is KAGVTQTPRYLIKTRGQQVTLSCSPISGHRSVSWYQQTPGQGLQFLFEYFSETQRNKGNFPGRFSGRQFSNSRSEMNVSTLELGDSALYLCASSSDPRGSEQFFGPGTRLTVL.

This clonotype has a count of ten or more. The chain uses TRBV9 and TRBJ2-3, with D hard to call. The CDR3 runs 16 residues. The V end was cut by 3 bases, the J end by 0 bases, with 14 bases between. Germline CDR1 and CDR2: SGDLS and YYNGEE. The CDR3 loop is CASSGVPTISTDTQYF. The CDR3 nucleotides read TGTGCCAGCAGCGGGGTTCCCACAATAAGCACAGATACGCAGTATTTT.

V gene TRBV7-9 combines with J gene TRBJ2-1; TRBD2 matches 8 bases. Unmatched junction bases numbered 13, after V lost 0 bases and J lost 12 bases. The CDR3 extends over 16 amino acids. From germline, CDR1 is SEHNR and CDR2 FQNEAQ (reference sequence). The DNA of the CDR3 is TGTGCCAGCAGCTTAGCGAGGTTGGAGCGGGAGCACGGGCAGTTCTTC. It yields the protein CASSLARLEREHGQFF.

The V gene is TRBV4-3, the J gene TRBJ1-2; 7 nucleotides match TRBD1. The CDR3 has 16 residues. Losses at the gene ends were 0 bases for V and 4 bases for J; bases not matched to a gene: 8. CDR1 is LGHNA, CDR2 YSLEER, per germline. In nucleotides, the CDR3 is TGCGCCAGCAGCCAAGATGTCAGGGGGTGGGCCTATGGCTACACCTTC. This gives the protein CASSQDVRGWAYGYTF.

This clonotype was seen more than once but under ten times. The rearrangement uses TRBV20-1 and TRBJ2-2, with D perhaps matching TRBD1 (5 bases). Germline lookup yields CDR1 DFQATT and CDR2 SNEGSKA (reference sequence). The CDR3 length is 16 residues. The V end lost 3 bases, the J end lost 0 bases, and 14 bases lay between the germline ends. CDR3 DNA: TGCAGTGCTAGGGAACAGGTATTCTCGAACACCGGGGAGCTGTTTTTT. Amino acids: CSAREQVFSNTGELFF.

This clonotype was detected ten times or more. The chain carries TRBV5-1 and TRBJ2-7; D not resolved. Germline assignment: CDR1 SGHRS and CDR2 YFSETQ. Trimming pared 0 bases from V and 0 bases from J, leaving 7 bases between. This CDR3 spans 14 amino acids. CDR3: CASSLVDPSYEQYF. The DNA for the CDR3 is TGCGCCAGCAGCTTGGTGGACCCCTCCTACGAGCAGTACTTC.

This clonotype was counted a few times. The chain employs TRBV5-1 and TRBJ2-3; D is possibly TRBD2 (6 bases). The CDR3 consists of 14 residues. Trimming cost V 2 bases and J 5 bases, with 12 bases left between them. Germline-derived CDR1 and CDR2 are SGHRS and YFSETQ. The DNA for the CDR3 is TGCGCCAGCAGCTTAGGCGGGGTCGGAGATACGCAGTATTTT. The encoded protein is CASSLGGVGDTQYF.

In this sample, this clonotype turned up many times. The rearrangement joins TRBV7-6 to TRBJ2-2; D gene ambiguous. The CDR3 covers 13 residues. The ends were cut back, 5 bases at V and 11 bases at J, with 15 bases in the middle. CDR1 SGHVS and CDR2 FNYEAQ come from the germline V gene. This CDR3 reads CASSPLTQKELFF. CDR3 sequence (DNA): TGTGCCAGCAGCCCCCTGACCCAAAAAGAGCTGTTTTTT.

The CDR3 reads CASRIPGKTTNEQFF. CDR3 nucleotides: TGTGCCAGCAGAATCCCTGGGAAAACCACCAATGAGCAGTTCTTC. The V call is TRBV7-2, the J call TRBJ2-1; D call uncertain. V lost 6 bases and J 6 bases, leaving 18 bases between the germline ends. Germline loops: CDR1 SGHTA, CDR2 FQGNSA. CDR3 length: 15 residues.

Points on this clonotype: One base away lies a much larger clone, so this may be a sequencing read error. J is TRBJ2-4 and V is TRBV10-2; tentative D call: TRBD2 (5 bases). The V end lost 9 bases, the J end lost 5 bases, and 14 bases lay between the germline ends. CDR3 length: 13 amino acids. Germline-derived CDR1 and CDR2 are WSHSY and SAAADI. CDR3 residues: CASQTGCENIQYF. CDR3 coding DNA: TGCGCCAGTCAGACGGGGTGCGAAAACATTCAGTACTTC.

This clonotype was observed a few times. The chain recombines TRBV29-1 with TRBJ2-7; TRBD1 agrees at 8 bases. The CDR3 has 15 amino acids. The germline V gene encodes CDR1 SQVTM and CDR2 ANQGSEA. Losses at the gene ends were 0 bases for V and 7 bases for J; bases not matched to a gene: 11. Here the CDR3 reads CSVEDIRQGAKEQYF. The CDR3 region has the DNA TGCAGCGTTGAAGATATAAGGCAGGGGGCGAAAGAGCAGTACTTC.

This clonotype was seen more than once but under ten times. CDR3 bases: TGTGCCAGCAGCCCCGACAGGGGTACCTACGAGCAGTACTTC. It specifies CASSPDRGTYEQYF. The chain employs TRBV7-8 and TRBJ2-7; 8 nucleotides match TRBD1. The CDR3 is 14 amino acids. The V segment lost 5 bases and the J segment 2 bases; nucleotides outside the gene matches: 5. Germline-derived CDR1 and CDR2 are SGHVS and FQNEAQ.

This clonotype occurred many times. This sequence joins TRBV7-2 and TRBJ2-1, with TRBD2 matching over 11 bases. Looked up from germline, CDR1 is SGHTA and CDR2 is FQGNSA. There are 16 residues in the CDR3. V dropped 5 bases and J dropped 6; count of bases not matched to a gene: 9. For the CDR3, the DNA is TGTGCCAGCAGCCCGATAGCGGGAGGGGGAGTCAATGAGCAGTTCTTC. It specifies CASSPIAGGGVNEQFF.

In this sample, this clonotype turned up many times. Sequence at one end of the junction differs from germline and may be a read error. The V call is TRBV20-1, the J call TRBJ1-5, with D unclear. Germline values: CDR1 DFQATT, CDR2 SNEGSKA (reference sequence). The CDR3 has 12 residues. CDR3 coding DNA: TGCAGTGCTCGAGATAGCAATCAGCCCCAGCATTTT. Translation gives CSARDSNQPQHF.

The chain couples TRBV7-8 to TRBJ2-5; D uncertain. Germline CDR1 is SGHVS and CDR2 is FQNEAQ. This CDR3 comprises 14 residues. Trimming left V 0 bases short and J 8 bases short, with 13 bases between. The CDR3 DNA follows: TGTGCCAGCAGCTTAGCAAGGGCACAAGTTACCCAGTACTTC. Encoded protein: CASSLARAQVTQYF.

This clonotype was counted ten times or more. The chain combines TRBV2 with TRBJ2-4, with 7 bases matching TRBD2. V was clipped by 7 bases and J by 3 bases; unmatched bases: 12. CDR1 SNHLY and CDR2 FYNNEI come from the germline V gene. This CDR3 has 16 amino acids. This CDR3 is CASNGRIRGVKNIQYF. CDR3 DNA: TGTGCCAGCAATGGGCGTATACGGGGGGTCAAAAACATTCAGTACTTC.

The V gene is TRBV9, the J gene TRBJ2-1; 11 nucleotides line up with TRBD2. The junction had 14 bases not matched to a gene; V was cut back by 4 bases and J by 5 bases. The CDR3 has 18 residues. CDR1 SGDLS and CDR2 YYNGEE come from the germline V gene. The CDR3 is CASSSRGSGRDGDNEQFF. The CDR3 coding sequence is TGTGCCAGCAGCTCGAGGGGTAGCGGGAGGGACGGGGACAATGAGCAGTTCTTC.

The chain couples TRBV24-1 to TRBJ1-1; unclear D gene. Germline CDR1 reads KGHDR; CDR2 reads SFDVKD. V lost 2 bases to trimming and J lost 13 bases, with 13 bases between them. This CDR3 is built from 12 residues. CDR3 sequence reads: CATSDSKADLFF. The CDR3 nucleotides are TGTGCCACCAGTGATTCGAAAGCGGACCTTTTCTTT.

This clonotype was counted many times. The chain employs TRBV7-9 and TRBJ1-1; tentative D call: TRBD1 (5 bases). Germline CDR1 reads SEHNR; CDR2 reads FQNEAQ (reference sequence). The ends were cut back, 0 bases at V and 4 bases at J, with 9 bases in the middle. The CDR3 has 14 residues. CDR3 coding DNA: TGTGCCAGCAGCTTAGCGCCGGGGGTCACTGAAGCTTTCTTT. Translation: CASSLAPGVTEAFF.

With respect to this clonotype: Being one base from a much bigger clone, this may be a read error. This chain links TRBV18 with TRBJ1-5; a possible D gene is TRBD1 (6 bases). This CDR3 comprises 13 residues. CDR1 is KGHSH, CDR2 LQKENI, per germline. This CDR3 is CASAPQGTQPQHF. The CDR3 DNA follows: TGTGCCAGCGCACCACAGGGAACTCAGCCCCAGCATTTT.

This clonotype was picked up a small number of times. This sequence joins TRBV14 and TRBJ2-1; D is unresolved. The CDR3 has 14 amino acids. The germline V and J ends were trimmed by 0 bases and 4 bases, with 7 bases remaining between them. From germline, CDR1 is SGHDN and CDR2 FVKESK. CDR3 amino acids: CASSQDIGYNEQFF. CDR3 DNA: TGTGCCAGCAGCCAAGATATAGGTTACAATGAGCAGTTCTTC.

On this clonotype itself: A much larger clonotype is one base distant, so this may be a read error. The chain has TRBV7-2 and TRBJ2-1; TRBD2 aligns across 9 bases. This CDR3 region has 16 residues. The germline V gene has CDR1 SGHTA and CDR2 FQGNSA. Here the CDR3 reads CVSSLIPSGIGNEQFF. CDR3 nucleotides: TGTGTCAGCAGCTTGATCCCTAGCGGGATTGGTAATGAGCAGTTCTTC.